The TCR beta chain described here comes from a study of shared clonotypes between healthy human individuals. Naive CD8 cells lacked CD45RO, underwent positive selection for CCR7 and left out terminally differentiated effector memory CD45RA+ cells. Repertoires were generated with immunoSEQ multiplex PCR, while TCRdb's copy carries only in-frame clones and drops some. Of some 740,000 clones in the sample, 90% to 95% were seen once. Study-level points and caveats: Memory subsets generally showed smaller estimated richness than naive subsets did. The four-donor shared clonotypes exceeded non-shared clonotypes in generation probability, with non-shared ones scoring lower. Clonotype sharing among donors was thought likely to change with sequencing depth.

As to this clone: Its cognate antigen is unknown.

Trimming pared 3 bases from V and 0 bases from J, leaving 15 bases between. This CDR3 has 17 amino acids. CDR1 KGHSH and CDR2 LQKENI come from the germline V gene. V is TRBV18 and J is TRBJ2-1; D unclear. This sequence was found in a man between 25 and 39 years old in good health. Sequenced: naive CD8+ T cells sorted from blood. The CDR3 bases are TGTGCCAGCTCACCTCTCTTCGGAAGTAGCTCCTACAATGAGCAGTTCTTC. This gives the protein CASSPLFGSSSYNEQFF.